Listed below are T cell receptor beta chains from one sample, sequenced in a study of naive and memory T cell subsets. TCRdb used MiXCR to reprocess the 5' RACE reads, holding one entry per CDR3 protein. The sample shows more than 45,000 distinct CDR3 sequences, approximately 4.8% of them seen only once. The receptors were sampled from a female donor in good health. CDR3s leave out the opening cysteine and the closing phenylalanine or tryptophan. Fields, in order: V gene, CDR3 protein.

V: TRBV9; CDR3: ASSVGGRADEQY
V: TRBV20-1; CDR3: SARAGLAKLAKNIQY
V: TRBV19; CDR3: ASSTLLIWGSSNEKLF
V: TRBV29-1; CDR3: SFSDGYEQY
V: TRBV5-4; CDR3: ASSSRDSGANVLT
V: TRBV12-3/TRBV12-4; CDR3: ASSLLLVGYNEQF
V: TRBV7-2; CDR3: ASSLVGQGQPQH
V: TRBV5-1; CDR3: ASSSFRDPHSYEQY
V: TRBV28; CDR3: ASSFLVFGGGDQETQY
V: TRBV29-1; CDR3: SVVVGQGPEKLF
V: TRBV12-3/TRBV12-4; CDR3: ATLRDYRDNEQF
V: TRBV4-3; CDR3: ASSQEAGVAGNSPLH
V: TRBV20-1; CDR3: SARVGLGNTIY
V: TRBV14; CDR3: ASSQECLHSYNEQF
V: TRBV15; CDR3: ATSRDQTAEDRGYGYT
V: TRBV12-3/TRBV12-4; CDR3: ASSPTRSYEQY
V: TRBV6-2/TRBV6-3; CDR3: ASSPFTEAF
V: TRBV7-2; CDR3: ASWESVNNSPLH
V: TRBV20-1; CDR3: SVPAGGVETQY
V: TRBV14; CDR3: ASSPQANYGYT
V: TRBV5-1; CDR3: ASSPDRVRTEAF
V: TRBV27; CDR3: ASSALSGTASYEQY
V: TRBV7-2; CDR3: ASSLFVAGPGANVLT